This TCR beta chain appears in the sequencing data of a study of blood T cell repertoires in COVID-19 (dated by TCRdb to between 2020 and 2021). Looking at the study overall: The collaborator samples originated in the United States, Italy and Spain and spanned the acute and convalescent phases of COVID-19. The material from the prospective study consisted of cDNA or gDNA derived from T cells, B-cell-depleted T cells, or PBMCs. The dataset comprised deeply sampled blood TCRbeta repertoires from subjects exposed to, actively infected with, or recovered from COVID-19. The repertoires were released in a freely available public database meant as a resource for research on the immune response to SARS-CoV-2. Samples came from the ongoing ImmuneRACE study (first 160 participants) plus 1,254 subjects from 6 global collaborators. Nearly every sample came with metadata listing a de-identified subject ID, COVID-19 status, age in years and sex. Where available, HLA class I and class II types were taken from metadata supplied by the sample provider and were not determined by assay-based typing. Study-wide findings and limitations: How much clinical and demographic metadata was included differed by source and by participant, and the metadata was provided uncurated.

Comments on this clone: This clone's antigen is unknown. Base qualities were left out, and no much larger clone turns up one base away.

TCRbeta CDR3 regions were amplified from genomic DNA using the immunoSEQ Assay, a bias-controlled multiplex PCR. The original methods were these. Within the assay, amplification of reference gene primers was used to estimate how many nucleated cells each sample contained. To quantify the absolute abundance of each unique TCRbeta CDR3 rearrangement, sequence reads were collapsed and filtered. Productive Simpson clonality was computed per sample as the square root of Simpson's diversity index over productive rearrangements. Here the immuneACCESS table is served through TCRdb, limited to in-frame sequences with V and J called. Missing clones are a known gap in these copies; in checked studies unresolved V genes cover under half, and the rest lacks a known reason. Clone size and V and J calls were adopted from that table, with D and trimming inferred from the DNA. This sample gives approximately 280,000 clones in total; 85% of them show up just once. Roughly 5.3% of the sample belongs to the ten largest clones.

Collaborating institutions collected whole blood in K2EDTA tubes following their own protocols. For TCRbeta analysis, collaborators shipped samples in one of three forms: frozen whole blood, isolated PBMCs, or DNA extracted from either of those sample types. Material: peripheral blood. The sequence was collected from a man between 45 and 60 years old with active or convalescent COVID-19.

Here is the DNA: TGTGCCAGCGGCCTCGGGTACTCTGGGGCCAACGTCCTGACTTTC. Its product reads: CASGLGYSGANVLTF. In this chain, TRBV6-5 is recombined with TRBJ2-6; no confident D gene assignment can be made. The cysteine opens and the phenylalanine closes a CDR3 of 15 amino acids. Only CDR3 DNA is held: 45 bases, read in frame from base 1. The germline V gene sets CDR1 to MNHEY and CDR2 to SVGAGI. Relative to germline, V is 8 bases shorter and J is 0 bases shorter, with 11 bases between their ends.